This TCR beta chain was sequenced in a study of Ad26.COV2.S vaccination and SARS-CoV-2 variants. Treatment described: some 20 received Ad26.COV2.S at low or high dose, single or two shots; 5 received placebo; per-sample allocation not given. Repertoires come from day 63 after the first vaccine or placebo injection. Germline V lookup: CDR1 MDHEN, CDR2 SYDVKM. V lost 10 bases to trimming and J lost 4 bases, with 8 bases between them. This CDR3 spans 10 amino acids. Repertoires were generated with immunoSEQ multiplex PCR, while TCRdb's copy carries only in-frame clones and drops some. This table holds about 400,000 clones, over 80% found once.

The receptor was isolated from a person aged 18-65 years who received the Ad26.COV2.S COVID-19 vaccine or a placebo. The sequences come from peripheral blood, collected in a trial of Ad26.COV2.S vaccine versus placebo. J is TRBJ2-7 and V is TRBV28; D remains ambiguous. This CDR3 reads CATKRYEQYF. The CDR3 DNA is TGTGCCACCAAACGGTACGAGCAGTACTTC. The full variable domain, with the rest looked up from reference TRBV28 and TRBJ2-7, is DVKVTQSSRYLVKRTGEKVFLECVQDMDHENMFWYRQDPGLGLRLIYFSYDVKMKEKGDIPEGYSVSREKKERFSLILESASTNQTSMYLCATKRYEQYFGPGTRLTVT.